These 9 T cell receptor beta chains share one sample of origin, sequenced in a study of blood T cell repertoires in COVID-19. TCRdb's copy holds only in-frame clones and misses some; the assay was immunoSEQ multiplex PCR. The sample yields about 100,000 clones, around 92% seen once. The sample consisted of peripheral blood. Receptors were obtained from a man aged 35 to 55 with active or convalescent COVID-19.

This chain links TRBV7-2 with TRBJ1-5; D is uncertain. From germline, CDR1 is SGHTA and CDR2 FQGNSA. Trimming left V 4 bases short and J 3 bases short, with 7 bases between. CDR3 size: 13 residues. CDR3 in amino acids: CASSSQDNQPQHF. CDR3 coding DNA: TGTGCCAGCAGCTCCCAGGACAATCAGCCCCAGCATTTT. The full variable domain, completed using reference TRBV7-2 and TRBJ1-5, is GAGVSQSPSNKVTEKGKDVELRCDPISGHTALYWYRQSLGQGLEFLIYFQGNSAPDKSGLPSDRFSAERTGGSVSTLTIQRTQQEDSAVYLCASSSQDNQPQHFGDGTRLSIL.

This rearrangement joins TRBV30 to TRBJ2-7; no firm D call. Trimming left V 1 base short and J 6 bases short, with 7 bases between. This CDR3 is 11 amino acids long. Germline CDR1 and CDR2: GTSNPN and SVGIG (reference sequence). The CDR3 DNA reads TGTGCCTGGAGTGCGGTGCGCGAGCAGTACTTC. This translates into CAWSAVREQYF.

This chain connects TRBV4-3 to TRBJ2-3; TRBD2 matches 10 bases. The CDR3 spans 15 residues. J gave up 6 bases and V 4 bases, and 7 bases lay outside the gene matches. Germline V gene sequence: CDR1 LGHNA, CDR2 YSLEER. CDR3 coding DNA: TGCGCCAGCAGCCTCGGGGGACTAGCGACCGATACGCAGTATTTT. Translation gives CASSLGGLATDTQYF.

This clone was counted once. This chain uses TRBV19 with TRBJ2-7; 7 nucleotides match TRBD1. Germline CDR1 LNHDA, CDR2 SQIVND (reference sequence). Trimming took 0 bases from V and 3 from J; bases not matched to a gene: 5. The CDR3 spans 15 residues. The CDR3 protein is CASSIEGQTLYEQYF. DNA for the CDR3: TGTGCCAGTAGTATAGAGGGACAGACACTCTACGAGCAGTACTTC.

J is TRBJ1-5 and V is TRBV6-1, with 7 bases fitting TRBD1. The junction had 12 bases not matched to a gene; V was cut back by 2 bases and J by 5 bases. The CDR3 covers 17 residues. Germline V gives CDR1 MNHNS, CDR2 SASEGT. In DNA, the CDR3 is TGTGCCAGCAGTGAATTGGCGTGGGCAGGGGGACATCAGCCCCAGCATTTT. It encodes CASSELAWAGGHQPQHF.

The genes are TRBV7-8 and TRBJ2-2, with 9 positions matching TRBD2. V shed 4 bases and J 13 bases; nucleotides not matched to a gene: 19. This CDR3 is built from 17 residues. Per germline, CDR1 SGHVS and CDR2 FQNEAQ. CDR3 region: CASSSPPGSSGILGLFF. In nucleotides, the CDR3 is TGTGCCAGCAGCTCACCCCCCGGGTCTAGCGGGATCTTGGGGCTGTTTTTT.

The chain uses TRBV5-1 and TRBJ2-3; 9 bases are shared with TRBD1. The CDR3 runs 17 residues. Trimming took 7 bases from V and 6 from J; bases not matched to a gene: 18. The germline V gene has CDR1 SGHRS and CDR2 YFSETQ. CDR3 region: CASLLHPGQGIEDTQYF. In nucleotides, the CDR3 is TGCGCCAGCCTCCTCCATCCGGGACAGGGTATTGAGGATACGCAGTATTTT.

The chain is built from TRBV28 and TRBJ1-1; 11 nucleotides agree with TRBD1. The length of the CDR3 is 18 residues. After removal of 3 bases from V and 1 base from J, the junction contained 10 bases not matched to a gene. Germline V gene lookup returns CDR1 MDHEN and CDR2 SYDVKM. The CDR3 coding sequence is TGTGCCAGCAGTTTCGCCAGCGGACAGGGGGCAAGGAACACTGAAGCTTTCTTT. This gives the protein CASSFASGQGARNTEAFF.

This chain links TRBV5-6 with TRBJ2-7, with D uncertain. The CDR3 runs to 13 residues. The V end lost 2 bases, the J end lost 0 bases, and 6 bases lay between the germline ends. Germline V gene lookup returns CDR1 SGHDT and CDR2 YYEEEE. DNA of the CDR3: TGTGCCAGCAGCTTTGACACCTCCTACGAGCAGTACTTC. It translates to CASSFDTSYEQYF.